The 31 T cell receptor beta chains listed next were all sequenced from one sample in a study of T cell repertoires in cytomegalovirus infection. Their recognized antigens are unknown. TCRdb processed the reads anew with MiXCR; each CDR3 protein has one entry. The table lists 550,000 to 700,000 distinct CDR3 sequences, over 35% of them singletons, with around 48% in the top ten. The material sequenced was cultured PBMCs, taken from culture after CMV antigen stimulation. These receptors all stem from a human donor in good health (CMV status not recorded). Some clones in this sample may be carry-over from other donors' samples.

The table lists this clonotype with a few counts. The chain is built from TRBV6-1 and TRBJ2-2; possibly TRBD2 for D (5 bases). Germline CDR1 MNHNS, CDR2 SASEGT. The CDR3 has 13 residues. V was cut by 11 bases and J by 13 bases, with 23 bases left in between. CDR3 nucleotides: TGTGCCTGGGGAAGGGAGTCCCCCGGCGGGCTGTTTTTT. Translating gives CAWGRESPGGLFF.

This clonotype was detected once. The rearrangement uses TRBV3-1 and TRBJ2-6; D possibly corresponds to TRBD1 (5 bases). Germline V gives CDR1 LGHDT, CDR2 YNNKEL (reference sequence). This CDR3 contains 17 residues. Trimming stripped 0 bases from V and 4 bases from J, with 13 bases between. CDR3 loop: CASSQEAGISGANVLTF. In DNA form, the CDR3 reads TGTGCCAGCAGCCAAGAGGCAGGGATTAGCGGGGCCAACGTCCTGACTTTC.

The gene calls are TRBV27 and TRBJ1-5; D uncertain. V was clipped by 5 bases and J by 7 bases, with 12 bases between them. CDR3 length: 13 residues. The V gene's germline CDR1 is MNHEY and CDR2 SMNVEV (reference sequence). The CDR3 is CASSPTRSQPQHF. CDR3 coding DNA: TGTGCCAGCAGTCCAACACGATCCCAGCCCCAGCATTTT.

The sample holds a few counts of this clonotype. V gene TRBV7-2 combines with J gene TRBJ1-6, with D possibly TRBD1 on 6 matching bases. Germline CDR1 reads SGHTA; CDR2 reads FQGNSA. V dropped 5 bases and J dropped 6 bases, with 11 bases sitting between them. The CDR3 has 14 amino acids. In DNA, the CDR3 is TGTGCCAGCAGCGTACAGGGACGTAATTCACCCCTCCACTTT. The encoded protein is CASSVQGRNSPLHF.

This chain links TRBV6-2 or TRBV6-3 with TRBJ1-5; no definite D call. Deletions cut 8 bases from V and 6 bases from J, with 14 bases between. Germline lookup yields CDR1 MNHEY and CDR2 SVGEGT. The CDR3 consists of 13 residues. For the CDR3, the DNA is TGTGCCAGCGGAATCCTCGGGCGTCAGCCCCAGCATTTT. This codes for CASGILGRQPQHF.

This clonotype has just a few counts. The chain uses TRBV7-2 and TRBJ2-1, with 7 bases that match TRBD2. The CDR3 is made up of 18 amino acids. V trimming: 5 bases; J trimming: 0 bases; junction bases outside the gene matches: 13. The germline V gene encodes CDR1 SGHTA and CDR2 FQGNSA. CDR3 loop: CASSDYPSGPSSYNEQFF. The CDR3 DNA follows: TGTGCCAGCAGCGACTATCCTAGCGGACCAAGCTCCTACAATGAGCAGTTCTTC. Combining the CDR3 with reference TRBV7-2 and TRBJ2-1 gives the whole variable domain GAGVSQSPSNKVTEKGKDVELRCDPISGHTALYWYRQSLGQGLEFLIYFQGNSAPDKSGLPSDRFSAERTGGSVSTLTIQRTQQEDSAVYLCASSDYPSGPSSYNEQFFGPGTRLTVL.

V gene TRBV12-3 or TRBV12-4 combines with J gene TRBJ1-5; TRBD1 matches at 7 bases. The CDR3 covers 15 residues. J lost 3 bases, V lost 5 bases, and 7 bases had no gene match. Written as DNA, the CDR3 is TGTGCCAGCAGTCCGGGACAGACATTCAATCAGCCCCAGCATTTT. It yields the protein CASSPGQTFNQPQHF.

The chain has TRBV7-9 and TRBJ2-3; D unclear. Trimming took off 3 bases at V and 4 bases at J, with 11 bases between the two ends. Germline assignment: CDR1 SEHNR and CDR2 FQNEAQ (reference sequence). The CDR3 totals 14 residues. The chain's CDR3 is CASSFSGSSDTQYF. The CDR3 coding sequence is TGTGCCAGCAGCTTCTCTGGGTCATCAGATACGCAGTATTTT. Full variable domain (outside the CDR3, taken from reference TRBV7-9 and TRBJ2-3): DTGVSQNPRHKITKRGQNVTFRCDPISEHNRLYWYRQTLGQGPEFLTYFQNEAQLEKSRLLSDRFSAERPKGSFSTLEIQRTEQGDSAMYLCASSFSGSSDTQYFGPGTRLTVL.

This clonotype was seen a handful of times. CDR3 sequence reads: CASSLGGLADQETQYF. CDR3 nucleotide sequence: TGTGCCAGCAGCTTAGGGGGACTAGCGGATCAAGAGACCCAGTACTTC. The rearrangement links TRBV7-2 to TRBJ2-5; the match to TRBD2 covers 11 bases. Unmatched junction bases numbered 3, after V lost 1 base and J lost 2 bases. Germline CDR1 reads SGHTA; CDR2 reads FQGNSA. CDR3 size: 16 residues.

V gene TRBV24-1 combines with J gene TRBJ2-3; weak D call: TRBD2 (6 bases). This CDR3 is built from 15 residues. CDR1 and CDR2 from the germline V gene are KGHDR and SFDVKD. V lost 4 bases to trimming and J lost 2 bases, with 12 bases between them. The CDR3 coding sequence is TGTGCCACCAGTGACCAGCGGGCCCCCACAGATACGCAGTATTTT. Translated: CATSDQRAPTDTQYF.

A few counts support this clonotype. The chain is built from TRBV7-6 and TRBJ2-1; D remains ambiguous. Trimming removed 5 bases at V and 13 bases at J, with 24 bases between. In germline, CDR1 is SGHVS, CDR2 FNYEAQ. The CDR3 has 15 residues. CDR3 sequence (DNA): TGTGCCAGCAGCCTGGAACCGACTTTCTCGCTCCCCCAGTTCTTC. Translation gives CASSLEPTFSLPQFF. The complete variable domain, with remaining parts taken from reference TRBV7-6 and TRBJ2-1, reads GAGVSQSPRYKVTKRGQDVALRCDPISGHVSLYWYRQALGQGPEFLTYFNYEAQQDKSGLPNDRFSAERPEGSISTLTIQRTEQRDSAMYRCASSLEPTFSLPQFFGPGTRLTVL.

This chain connects TRBV4-2 to TRBJ1-4; 8 positions match TRBD1. This CDR3 is 15 amino acids long. Germline CDR1 and CDR2: LGHNA and YNFKEQ. J was trimmed by 6 bases and V by 3 bases; bases with no gene match: 6. CDR3 loop: CASSQFGQGDEKLFF. The CDR3 nucleotides are TGTGCCAGCAGCCAGTTCGGACAGGGCGATGAAAAACTGTTTTTT.

The rearrangement uses TRBV11-3 and TRBJ2-1; 16 bases map to TRBD2. Losses at the gene ends were 3 bases for V and 5 bases for J; bases not matched to a gene: 10. The CDR3 is 19 residues long. Germline loops: CDR1 SGHNT, CDR2 YENEEA. In nucleotides, the CDR3 is TGTGCCAGCAGCTTGGGACCGGGACTAGCGGGAGGGATGGACAATGAGCAGTTCTTC. It yields the protein CASSLGPGLAGGMDNEQFF.

The sample holds many counts of this clonotype. The chain is built from TRBV7-9 and TRBJ2-7, with D perhaps matching TRBD2 (5 bases). Germline-derived CDR1 and CDR2 are SEHNR and FQNEAQ (reference sequence). There are 17 residues in the CDR3. Between the trimmed V and J ends, which lost 5 bases and 2 bases, there was a span of 22 bases. The CDR3 sequence: CASSTTALASRPYEQYF. For the CDR3, the DNA is TGTGCCAGCAGCACAACCGCCCTAGCCAGCCGCCCCTACGAGCAGTACTTC.

Only a few counts were recorded for this clonotype. V gene TRBV7-8 combines with J gene TRBJ2-2; TRBD1 aligns across 8 bases. The CDR3 totals 16 residues. Germline loops: CDR1 SGHVS, CDR2 FQNEAQ. V gave up 3 bases and J gave up 1 base; unmatched junction bases: 4. For the CDR3, the DNA is TGTGCCAGCAGCTTGGCGGACAGGGTGAACACCGGGGAGCTGTTTTTT. Its translation is CASSLADRVNTGELFF.

This clonotype was found once. The V gene is TRBV12-3 or TRBV12-4, the J gene TRBJ1-5; D remains ambiguous. Trimming removed 6 bases from V and 0 bases from J, with 12 bases in between. The CDR3 covers 15 residues. The CDR3 is CASRIEVGSNQPQHF. The CDR3 coding sequence is TGTGCCAGCAGGATAGAAGTAGGTAGCAATCAGCCCCAGCATTTT.

The rearrangement links TRBV6-5 to TRBJ1-6, with a possible D match to TRBD1 (6 bases). Germline V gene sequence: CDR1 MNHEY, CDR2 SVGAGI. The CDR3 covers 16 residues. The V gene lost 5 bases and the J gene lost 7 bases, with 18 bases spanning the gap. The CDR3 reads CASSELTLGGNSPLHF. The CDR3 DNA reads as TGTGCCAGCAGTGAGTTGACGTTAGGGGGAAATTCACCCCTCCACTTT.

This clonotype was counted many times. The chain has TRBV7-8 and TRBJ2-5; tentatively, D is TRBD1 (6 bases). The CDR3 is 15 amino acids. Trimming removed 4 bases at V and 4 bases at J, with 16 bases between. Germline loops: CDR1 SGHVS, CDR2 FQNEAQ. The CDR3 spells CASSSLRGSTETQYF. For the CDR3, the DNA is TGTGCCAGCAGCTCCCTCAGGGGTTCAACAGAGACCCAGTACTTC.

The chain links TRBV11-2 to TRBJ1-1, with a tentative D call TRBD1 (6 bases). Deletions cut 6 bases from V and 0 bases from J, with 23 bases between. Per the germline V gene, CDR1 is SGHAT and CDR2 is FQNNGV. The CDR3 totals 18 residues. For the CDR3, the DNA is TGTGCCAGCAGTCTTAGAATCGTCGGCGGACAGATGAACACTGAAGCTTTCTTT. Its protein is CASSLRIVGGQMNTEAFF.

The chain has TRBV19 and TRBJ2-1; possible D gene TRBD2, 6 bases. The CDR3 covers 13 residues. Germline V gene lookup returns CDR1 LNHDA and CDR2 SQIVND (reference sequence). CDR3 loop: CTSSRDHYNEQFF. The CDR3 DNA sequence: TGTACGTCTTCGCGGGACCACTACAATGAGCAGTTCTTC.

The J gene is TRBJ2-1, the V gene TRBV18; 8 bases are shared with TRBD1. The germline V gene encodes CDR1 KGHSH and CDR2 LQKENI. The trim removed 1 base at V and 7 bases at J, leaving 12 bases unmatched. CDR3 length equals 17 residues. This chain's CDR3 is CASSPRQGTWDQNEQFF. Here the CDR3 DNA reads TGTGCCAGCTCACCACGACAGGGGACCTGGGATCAGAATGAGCAGTTCTTC.

The chain couples TRBV12-3 or TRBV12-4 to TRBJ2-5; D is undetermined. V was pared by 5 bases and J by 0 bases, with 10 bases between. The CDR3 is 14 amino acids. CDR3 nucleotide sequence: TGTGCCAGCAGTCCGACCCAGTACCAAGAGACCCAGTACTTC. Its protein is CASSPTQYQETQYF.

V usage is TRBV12-3 or TRBV12-4 and J usage is TRBJ2-1, with D uncertain. The length of the CDR3 is 13 residues. Trimming shortened V by 5 bases and J by 5 bases, and 10 bases separated the two germline ends. Here the CDR3 reads CASSINRDNEQFF. The CDR3, as DNA: TGTGCCAGCAGTATCAACAGAGACAATGAGCAGTTCTTC.

In this sample, this clonotype turned up many times. The rearrangement joins TRBV7-6 to TRBJ1-4; the D gene is possibly TRBD1 (5 bases). CDR3 length equals 14 residues. The germline V gene has CDR1 SGHVS and CDR2 FNYEAQ. The V end was cut by 5 bases, the J end by 3 bases, with 10 bases between. CDR3: CASSPGAANEKLFF. In DNA form, the CDR3 reads TGTGCCAGCAGCCCCGGGGCGGCTAATGAAAAACTGTTTTTT. Full variable domain (missing parts from reference TRBV7-6 and TRBJ1-4): GAGVSQSPRYKVTKRGQDVALRCDPISGHVSLYWYRQALGQGPEFLTYFNYEAQQDKSGLPNDRFSAERPEGSISTLTIQRTEQRDSAMYRCASSPGAANEKLFFGSGTQLSVL.

The V call is TRBV28, the J call TRBJ2-7; no clear D. This CDR3 spans 11 amino acids. The V gene's germline CDR1 is MDHEN and CDR2 SYDVKM. V shed 8 bases and J shed 1 base, with 6 bases lying between them. Written as DNA, the CDR3 is TGTGCCAGCCAGGATTCCTACGAGCAGTACTTC. It translates to CASQDSYEQYF.

The chain uses TRBV6-1 and TRBJ2-3; tentatively, D is TRBD2 (6 bases). Germline CDR1 and CDR2: MNHNS and SASEGT. V was cut by 6 bases and J by 5 bases, with 15 bases left in between. CDR3 size: 14 residues. CDR3 amino acids: CASRPAMGGDTQYF. The CDR3 DNA follows: TGTGCCAGCAGACCAGCAATGGGGGGAGATACGCAGTATTTT.

V gene TRBV2 combines with J gene TRBJ2-6; D gene ambiguous. Germline CDR1 SNHLY, CDR2 FYNNEI. V was trimmed by 11 bases and J by 0 bases, leaving 8 bases between them. The CDR3 covers 13 residues. In DNA, the CDR3 is TGTGCCGCCAAAGACTCTGGGGCCAACGTCCTGACTTTC. This codes for CAAKDSGANVLTF.

CDR3 coding DNA: TGTGCCAGCAGTTATGGATCCGGCTACACTGAAGCTTTCTTT. This codes for CASSYGSGYTEAFF. The chain couples TRBV6-1 to TRBJ1-1; D not certain. This CDR3 has 14 amino acids. Germline CDR1 and CDR2: MNHNS and SASEGT. V shed 5 bases and J shed 3 bases, with 13 bases lying between them.

The rearrangement joins TRBV7-8 to TRBJ2-4, with D unresolved. V dropped 5 bases and J dropped 0 bases, with 20 bases sitting between them. The CDR3 covers 18 residues. The germline CDR1 and CDR2 sequences are SGHVS and FQNEAQ. The CDR3, as DNA: TGTGCCAGCAGCAAAGGACGGGCCAAAACTCTAGCCAAAAACATTCAGTACTTC. It translates to CASSKGRAKTLAKNIQYF.

There are a few counts of this clonotype. V gene TRBV6-2 or TRBV6-3 combines with J gene TRBJ2-2; perhaps TRBD2 as D (7 bases). The CDR3 has 15 residues. Germline V gene sequence: CDR1 MNHEY, CDR2 SVGEGT. V gave up 5 bases and J gave up 5 bases, with 15 bases separating them. CDR3: CASSPLGGLTGELFF. CDR3 in DNA: TGTGCCAGCAGTCCCCTCGGGGGGCTTACCGGGGAGCTGTTTTTT.

This chain uses TRBV24-1 with TRBJ2-1; D is unclear. CDR3 length: 13 residues. Germline lookup yields CDR1 KGHDR and CDR2 SFDVKD. Trimming stripped 2 bases from V and 5 bases from J, with 6 bases between. CDR3 coding DNA: TGTGCCACCAGTGATTGGACGGACAATGAGCAGTTCTTC. Its translation is CATSDWTDNEQFF.